These 8 T cell receptor beta chains came from one sample sequenced in a study of blood T cell repertoires in COVID-19 (dated by TCRdb to the early 2020s). The library was built by means of the immunoSEQ multiplex PCR assay. TCRdb mirrors the immuneACCESS table, restricted to in-frame sequences. Some clones are absent from its copies; in checked studies, under half trace to an unresolved V gene, and the reason for the others is unknown. For this sample the table gives approximately 46,000 clones, of which approximately 85% were detected only once. Roughly an eighth of the sample goes to the ten largest clones. Source material: peripheral blood. These receptors all stem from a human donor in a cohort sampled during active COVID-19.

V usage is TRBV6-9 and J usage is TRBJ2-1; 8 nucleotides match TRBD2. The V and J ends lost 4 bases and 2 bases, in that order; junction bases with no gene match: 7. There are 16 residues in the CDR3. Germline V gene data show CDR1 as MNHGY and CDR2 as SVAAGI. As DNA, the CDR3 is TGTGCCAGCAGTTTACGTGAGCGGGGGACCTACAATGAGCAGTTCTTC. It is translated as CASSLRERGTYNEQFF.

V is TRBV19 and J is TRBJ2-6; D possibly corresponds to TRBD1 (6 bases). The germline V and J ends were trimmed by 3 bases and 0 bases, with 15 bases remaining between them. The CDR3 totals 18 residues. CDR1 and CDR2 from the germline V gene are LNHDA and SQIVND (reference sequence). The CDR3 DNA reads TGTGCCAGTAGTATGGAGTGGGACACAAGCTCTGGGGCCAACGTCCTGACTTTC. Translation gives CASSMEWDTSSGANVLTF.

For the CDR3, the DNA is TGCAGCGTTGGGGACACTGGGGCCAACGTCCTGACTTTC. It yields the protein CSVGDTGANVLTF. V gene TRBV29-1 combines with J gene TRBJ2-6, with a weak D call TRBD1 (6 bases). This CDR3 is built from 13 residues. Germline CDR1 SQVTM, CDR2 ANQGSEA. Trimming took off 4 bases at V and 2 bases at J, with 6 bases between the two ends.

The gene calls are TRBV6-1 and TRBJ2-5; 10 bases align to TRBD1. Looked up from germline, CDR1 is MNHNS and CDR2 is SASEGT. J gave up 2 bases and V 4 bases, and 7 bases lay outside the gene matches. The CDR3 is 16 residues long. The CDR3 reads CASSGRDRGGQETQYF. In DNA, the CDR3 is TGTGCCAGCAGTGGCCGGGACAGGGGTGGGCAAGAGACCCAGTACTTC.

V usage is TRBV6-5 and J usage is TRBJ1-1; the D gene is possibly TRBD1 (5 bases). The ends were cut back, 6 bases at V and 5 bases at J, with 16 bases in the middle. This CDR3 comprises 14 residues. The V gene's germline CDR1 is MNHEY and CDR2 SVGAGI. Here the CDR3 reads CASSLGRGWTEAFF. DNA for the CDR3: TGTGCCAGCAGCCTAGGGAGGGGTTGGACTGAAGCTTTCTTT.

The J gene is TRBJ1-3, the V gene TRBV7-6; 7 bases match TRBD1. Trimming cost V 0 bases and J 4 bases; bases outside gene matches: 3. The germline V gene has CDR1 SGHVS and CDR2 FNYEAQ. The CDR3 length is 15 residues. CDR3 sequence (DNA): TGTGCCAGCAGCTTAGCAGGGGGCGCCGGAAACACCATATATTTT. Its translation: CASSLAGGAGNTIYF.

This rearrangement joins TRBV28 to TRBJ1-5; weak D call: TRBD1 (5 bases). The CDR3 spans 16 residues. The V gene lost 1 base and the J gene lost 2 bases, with 12 bases spanning the gap. CDR1 is MDHEN and CDR2 is SYDVKM in the germline V gene. The CDR3, as DNA: TGTGCCAGCAGTTTATTGACTCTCAGGGGCAATCAGCCCCAGCATTTT. Translating it yields CASSLLTLRGNQPQHF.

This clone occurred once. V and J are TRBV6-4 and TRBJ2-3; D unclear. The CDR3 is 13 residues long. Per the germline V gene, CDR1 is MRHNA and CDR2 is SNTAGT. V was clipped by 3 bases and J by 3 bases, with 7 bases between them. CDR3 sequence (DNA): TGTGCCAGCAGTGAGTACTTAACAGATACGCAGTATTTT. Its translation is CASSEYLTDTQYF.